This TCR beta chain was identified during a study of T cell changes during pregnancy in multiple sclerosis. TCRdb keeps only in-frame clones here, not all; method: immunoSEQ multiplex PCR. This sample has about 97,000 clones, with about nine tenths found just once. The V segment lost 2 bases and the J segment 4 bases; nucleotides outside the gene matches: 7. The CDR3 length is 16 residues. The germline V gene has CDR1 SGHTA and CDR2 FQGNSA. This rearrangement joins TRBV7-2 to TRBJ2-7; 11 bases line up with TRBD2. This receptor was taken from a female donor in good health, enrolled as a control in a pregnancy study. The source material was peripheral blood, sampled in the second trimester of pregnancy. This chain's CDR3 is CASSLSAGTSGYEQYF. For the CDR3, the DNA is TGTGCCAGCAGCTTATCGGCCGGGACTAGCGGATACGAGCAGTACTTC.